This is a list of T cell receptor beta chains from one sample in a study of T-cell memory formation after mild COVID-19. TCRdb itself ran the 5' RACE reads through MiXCR, one entry per CDR3 protein. The profile shows tens of thousands of distinct CDR3 sequences, 20% to 30% of them singletons. The sequenced sample was PBMCs or a T cell subset sorted from them (not recorded which). Receptors were obtained from a man aged 18 to 35 who had mild COVID-19 (a few samples of this study predate the infection). Cell type and time point are not known. Each CDR3 is given with its conserved first and last residue. The D gene is left open where the match is weak. Clone sizes are given selectively: once, few, many, or a class where the clone is expanded.

d_call	clone_size	j_call	v_call	cdr3_aa	cdr3_nt
TRBD1	NA	TRBJ2-7	TRBV27	CASSLSAGGTYEQYF	TGTGCCAGCAGTTTATCGGCAGGGGGTACCTACGAGCAGTACTTC
NA	few	TRBJ1-1	TRBV7-9	CASSLIFEAFF	TGTGCCAGCAGCTTAATCTTTGAAGCTTTCTTT
TRBD2	NA	TRBJ2-3	TRBV12-3/TRBV12-4	CASSQAGGPGTDTQYF	TGTGCCAGCTCCCAAGCGGGGGGGCCTGGCACAGATACGCAGTATTTT
TRBD2	few	TRBJ2-3	TRBV11-2	CASSSGGGGTDTQYF	TGTGCCAGCAGCTCCGGGGGCGGGGGGACAGATACGCAGTATTTT
NA	few	TRBJ1-2	TRBV7-6	CASSSRGAGSDYGYTF	TGTGCCAGCAGCTCGAGAGGAGCAGGGTCGGACTATGGCTACACCTTC
NA	NA	TRBJ2-5	TRBV2	CASSGGEEVPETQYF	TGTGCCAGCAGTGGGGGGGAGGAGGTACCGGAGACCCAGTACTTC
NA	NA	TRBJ1-4	TRBV2	CASRKIQEGTNEKLFF	TGTGCCAGCAGAAAAATTCAAGAGGGGACTAATGAAAAACTGTTTTTT
TRBD2	many	TRBJ2-3	TRBV6-4	CASSEASGDSTDTQYF	TGTGCCAGCAGTGAGGCTAGCGGGGATAGCACAGATACGCAGTATTTT
NA	NA	TRBJ2-1	TRBV15	CATSRDGGLSSYYEQFF	TGTGCCACCAGCAGAGATGGGGGCCTTAGCTCCTACTATGAGCAGTTCTTC
NA	NA	TRBJ1-1	TRBV11-2	CASSLVGRGTEAFF	TGTGCCAGCAGCTTGGTTGGCAGGGGCACTGAAGCTTTCTTT
TRBD2	NA	TRBJ2-1	TRBV7-9	CASLNPPNFSGGAGEQFF	TGTGCCAGCCTCAACCCCCCCAATTTTAGCGGGGGGGCCGGTGAGCAGTTCTTC
NA	NA	TRBJ2-1	TRBV7-8	CASSFRTNYNEQFF	TGTGCCAGCAGCTTCCGGACCAACTACAATGAGCAGTTCTTC
NA	NA	TRBJ1-5	TRBV20-1	CSARDSGNQPQHF	TGCAGTGCTAGAGACAGCGGAAATCAGCCCCAGCATTTT
TRBD2	NA	TRBJ2-2	TRBV6-2/TRBV6-3	CASRQAGGISGELFF	TGTGCCAGCAGACAAGCGGGGGGCATATCGGGGGAGCTGTTTTTT
NA	few	TRBJ2-7	TRBV7-9	CASSQAPAEQYF	TGTGCCAGCAGTCAGGCTCCTGCCGAGCAGTACTTC
NA	NA	TRBJ2-1	TRBV4-1	CASSQQRGYNEQFF	TGCGCCAGCAGCCAACAGAGAGGTTACAATGAGCAGTTCTTC
NA	NA	TRBJ2-5	TRBV11-2	CASSFSGAAGETQYF	TGTGCCAGCAGCTTTTCGGGGGCCGCGGGGGAGACCCAGTACTTC
TRBD2	NA	TRBJ2-7	TRBV29-1	CSVEEGGGLISNEQYF	TGCAGCGTTGAAGAAGGCGGGGGGCTGATTTCCAACGAGCAGTACTTC
NA	NA	TRBJ2-2	TRBV7-6	CASSLPGPTTGELFF	TGTGCCAGCAGCTTACCCGGACCGACCACCGGGGAGCTGTTTTTT
NA	few	TRBJ1-4	TRBV7-9	CASSLRTGVNEKLFF	TGTGCCAGCAGCCTCCGGACTGGGGTTAATGAAAAACTGTTTTTT
TRBD1	NA	TRBJ1-2	TRBV6-6	CASSYGTGVPNYGYTF	TGTGCCAGCAGTTACGGAACAGGGGTCCCTAACTATGGCTACACCTTC
TRBD2	NA	TRBJ2-1	TRBV7-9	CASSTQRGSSYNEQFF	TGTGCCAGCAGCACTCAGCGGGGTAGCTCCTACAATGAGCAGTTCTTC
NA	NA	TRBJ1-5	TRBV6-2/TRBV6-3	CASSYRGDNQPQHF	TGTGCCAGCAGTTATCGGGGGGACAATCAGCCCCAGCATTTT
NA	NA	TRBJ1-3	TRBV12-3/TRBV12-4	CASSHGFSGNTIYF	TGTGCCAGCAGTCACGGATTCTCTGGAAACACCATATATTTT
NA	many	TRBJ2-1	TRBV2	CASDGGGDEQFF	TGTGCCAGCGACGGAGGGGGAGATGAGCAGTTCTTC
TRBD2	NA	TRBJ2-3	TRBV24-1	CATSVYSGGATDTQYF	TGTGCCACCAGTGTCTACTCCGGGGGGGCCACAGATACGCAGTATTTT
NA	few	TRBJ1-3	TRBV12-3/TRBV12-4	CASSYGLSGNTIYF	TGTGCCAGCAGCTATGGGTTATCTGGAAACACCATATATTTT
NA	NA	TRBJ2-1	TRBV7-9	CASRLGGAILNEQFF	TGTGCCAGCAGGCTAGGGGGGGCCATTCTGAATGAGCAGTTCTTC
TRBD2	few	TRBJ2-3	TRBV7-6	CASSGEYGGALVADTQYF	TGTGCCAGCAGCGGGGAGTACGGGGGGGCGCTTGTGGCAGATACGCAGTATTTT
NA	few	TRBJ1-5	TRBV28	CASRPGPDSNQPQHF	TGTGCCAGCAGACCCGGGCCCGATAGCAATCAGCCCCAGCATTTT
NA	few	TRBJ1-2	TRBV24-1	CATSVDRAYGYTF	TGTGCCACCAGTGTAGACAGAGCCTATGGCTACACCTTC
NA	NA	TRBJ2-7	TRBV25-1	CASSRQYEQYF	TGTGCCAGCAGTAGACAGTACGAGCAGTACTTC
NA	few	TRBJ2-3	TRBV4-3	CASSLWNFQPDTQYF	TGCGCCAGCAGCCTTTGGAATTTCCAACCAGATACGCAGTATTTT
NA	few	TRBJ1-2	TRBV4-1	CASSSPSGFWGYTF	TGCGCCAGCAGCTCCCCGTCAGGGTTTTGGGGCTACACCTTC
NA	few	TRBJ2-5	TRBV20-1	CSARDGSGEETQYF	TGCAGTGCTAGAGACGGGTCGGGGGAGGAGACCCAGTACTTC
NA	few	TRBJ2-5	TRBV12-3/TRBV12-4	CASSFGPEQETQYF	TGTGCCAGCAGTTTTGGCCCGGAACAAGAGACCCAGTACTTC
NA	few	TRBJ2-5	TRBV5-4	CASSVQETQYF	TGTGCCAGCAGCGTCCAAGAGACCCAGTACTTC
NA	NA	TRBJ1-1	TRBV4-3	CASSQDKGYTEAFF	TGCGCCAGCAGCCAAGATAAGGGGTACACTGAAGCTTTCTTT
TRBD1	few	TRBJ1-3	TRBV7-9	CASSSPTGDGNTIYF	TGTGCCAGCAGCTCCCCGACAGGGGATGGAAACACCATATATTTT
NA	NA	TRBJ1-1	TRBV6-1	CASSEALGYMNTEAFF	TGTGCCAGCAGTGAAGCGCTAGGGTACATGAACACTGAAGCTTTCTTT
TRBD2	NA	TRBJ2-1	TRBV4-2	CASSQGPGLAGGGEQFF	TGTGCCAGCAGCCAGGGGCCGGGACTAGCGGGGGGAGGGGAGCAGTTCTTC
NA	NA	TRBJ2-2	TRBV4-1	CASSPVQDGELFF	TGCGCCAGCAGCCCCGTTCAGGACGGGGAGCTGTTTTTT
NA	many	TRBJ2-1	TRBV27	CASSLGMAHNEQFF	TGTGCCAGCAGTTTAGGGATGGCTCACAATGAGCAGTTCTTC
NA	NA	TRBJ1-1	TRBV6-1	CASWGLTPEAFF	TGTGCCAGCTGGGGGCTGACACCTGAAGCTTTCTTT
NA	few	TRBJ2-5	TRBV6-2/TRBV6-3	CASSALGRNQETQYF	TGTGCCAGCAGCGCCTTGGGACGGAACCAAGAGACCCAGTACTTC
TRBD1	few	TRBJ1-1	TRBV29-1	CSAAGTAVNTEAFF	TGCAGCGCCGCCGGGACAGCAGTGAACACTGAAGCTTTCTTT